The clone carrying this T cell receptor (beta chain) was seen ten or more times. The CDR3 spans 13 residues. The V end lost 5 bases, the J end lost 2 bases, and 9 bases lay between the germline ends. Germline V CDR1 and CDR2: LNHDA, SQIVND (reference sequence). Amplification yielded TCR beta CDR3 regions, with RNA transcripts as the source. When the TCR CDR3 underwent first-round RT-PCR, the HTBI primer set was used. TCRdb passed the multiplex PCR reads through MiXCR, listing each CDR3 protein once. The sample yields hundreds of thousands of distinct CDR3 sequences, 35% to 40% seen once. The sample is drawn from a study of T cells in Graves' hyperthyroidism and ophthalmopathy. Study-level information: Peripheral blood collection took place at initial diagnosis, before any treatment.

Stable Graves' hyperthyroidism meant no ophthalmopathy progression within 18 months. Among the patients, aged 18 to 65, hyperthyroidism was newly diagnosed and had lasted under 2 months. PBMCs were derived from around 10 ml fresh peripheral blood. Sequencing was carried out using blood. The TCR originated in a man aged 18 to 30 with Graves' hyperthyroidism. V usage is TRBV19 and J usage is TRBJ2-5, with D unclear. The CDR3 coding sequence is TGTGCCAGTAGTCCGGGCGTTCAAGAGACCCAGTACTTC. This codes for CASSPGVQETQYF.